Described below is a single TCR beta chain sequence and its context. V was shortened by 7 bases and J by 7 bases, with 13 bases between the two germline ends. The germline V gene encodes CDR1 MNHEY and CDR2 SMNVEV (reference sequence). The CDR3 runs to 12 residues. Profiling relied on immunoSEQ multiplex PCR, and the TCRdb table lists in-frame clones only, not all of them. The sample holds about 280,000 clones, around 85% seen once. These data are taken from a study of blood T cell repertoires in COVID-19. Study details: Researchers got acute and convalescent COVID-19 samples from the United States, Italy and Spain.

The sample comprised PBMCs or T cells enriched from blood (not recorded which). The receptor was derived from a woman in her forties or fifties who had recovered from COVID-19. The chain links TRBV27 to TRBJ1-2; a possible D gene is TRBD1 (5 bases). In DNA form, the CDR3 reads TGTGCCAGCACTTCCCAGGGATCTGGCTACACCTTC. It specifies CASTSQGSGYTF.